The rows below give T cell receptor beta chains drawn from one sample of a study of blood T cell repertoires in COVID-19. The repertoire was sequenced with immunoSEQ multiplex PCR; TCRdb's copy has only in-frame clones and lacks some. The sample lists 200,000 to 250,000 clones; about nine tenths were seen once. Sequenced input: PBMCs or T cells enriched from blood (not recorded which). The origin of the receptors is a woman aged 30 to 39 with acute COVID-19. Each CDR3 is given with its conserved first and last residue. The order of the fields is J gene, D gene, clone size, V gene, CDR3 protein, CDR3 DNA. The D gene is left open where the match is weak. Only some rows state a clone size, as once, few, many or a class for expanded clones.

j_call: TRBJ1-3; d_call: -; clone_size: -; v_call: TRBV18; cdr3_aa: CASSPDHRAGNTIYF; cdr3_nt: TGTGCCAGCTCACCGGATCACAGGGCTGGAAACACCATATATTTT
j_call: TRBJ1-5; d_call: -; clone_size: -; v_call: TRBV28; cdr3_aa: CASSFGSGVAQPQHF; cdr3_nt: TGTGCCAGCAGTTTTGGCTCGGGGGTGGCCCAGCCCCAGCATTTT
j_call: TRBJ2-5; d_call: -; clone_size: -; v_call: TRBV5-4; cdr3_aa: CASSPTRGQETQYF; cdr3_nt: TGTGCCAGCAGCCCCACAAGGGGACAAGAGACCCAGTACTTC
j_call: TRBJ1-6; d_call: -; clone_size: -; v_call: TRBV15; cdr3_aa: CATSRGGGGGDYSPLHF; cdr3_nt: TGTGCCACCAGCAGAGGGGGGGGAGGAGGGGATTATTCACCCCTCCACTTT
j_call: TRBJ2-5; d_call: -; clone_size: -; v_call: TRBV5-1; cdr3_aa: CASTNSPGQQETQYF; cdr3_nt: TGCGCCAGCACAAACTCCCCGGGACAACAAGAGACCCAGTACTTC
j_call: TRBJ1-5; d_call: TRBD1; clone_size: -; v_call: TRBV2; cdr3_aa: CASSEDRAEYQPQHF; cdr3_nt: TGTGCCAGCAGTGAGGACAGGGCTGAATATCAGCCCCAGCATTTT
j_call: TRBJ1-6; d_call: TRBD1; clone_size: -; v_call: TRBV30; cdr3_aa: CAQGQGNSPLHF; cdr3_nt: TGTGCCCAGGGACAGGGAAATTCACCCCTCCACTTT
j_call: TRBJ1-1; d_call: -; clone_size: -; v_call: TRBV28; cdr3_aa: CASSSPPRGGAFF; cdr3_nt: TGTGCCAGCAGTTCCCCGCCCCGGGGTGGAGCTTTCTTT
j_call: TRBJ2-3; d_call: -; clone_size: few; v_call: TRBV7-3; cdr3_aa: CASSLVAPKPSGTDTQYF; cdr3_nt: TGTGCCAGCAGCTTAGTAGCTCCTAAGCCTAGCGGCACAGATACGCAGTATTTT
j_call: TRBJ2-7; d_call: TRBD1; clone_size: -; v_call: TRBV28; cdr3_aa: CASSWDRAEYEQYF; cdr3_nt: TGTGCCAGCAGTTGGGACAGGGCGGAGTACGAGCAGTACTTC
j_call: TRBJ2-5; d_call: -; clone_size: few; v_call: TRBV7-8; cdr3_aa: CASSLYGAVQETQYF; cdr3_nt: TGTGCCAGCAGCCTCTATGGGGCGGTCCAAGAGACCCAGTACTTC
j_call: TRBJ1-1; d_call: -; clone_size: once; v_call: TRBV18; cdr3_aa: CASSGGPKNTEAFF; cdr3_nt: TGTGCCAGCTCCGGGGGGCCGAAGAACACTGAAGCTTTCTTT
j_call: TRBJ2-1; d_call: -; clone_size: -; v_call: TRBV28; cdr3_aa: CASSYSSQWNEQFF; cdr3_nt: TGTGCCAGCAGTTATTCGTCCCAGTGGAATGAGCAGTTCTTC
j_call: TRBJ2-1; d_call: -; clone_size: -; v_call: TRBV5-1; cdr3_aa: CASSLDLTYPGDGEQFF; cdr3_nt: TGCGCCAGCAGCTTGGATCTCACCTACCCCGGGGATGGTGAGCAGTTCTTC
j_call: TRBJ1-1; d_call: -; clone_size: -; v_call: TRBV28; cdr3_aa: CASSGGFEAFF; cdr3_nt: TGTGCCAGCAGTGGAGGATTTGAAGCTTTCTTT
j_call: TRBJ1-4; d_call: -; clone_size: -; v_call: TRBV5-6; cdr3_aa: CASSLAATRLNEKLFF; cdr3_nt: TGTGCCAGCAGCTTGGCCGCGACGAGGCTTAATGAAAAACTGTTTTTT
j_call: TRBJ1-6; d_call: -; clone_size: -; v_call: TRBV6-5; cdr3_aa: CASNTRYNSPLHF; cdr3_nt: TGTGCCAGCAATACGAGATATAATTCACCCCTCCACTTT
j_call: TRBJ1-2; d_call: -; clone_size: -; v_call: TRBV1; cdr3_aa: CTSSQDLNGPNYGYTF; cdr3_nt: TGCACCAGCAGCCAAGACCTCAATGGCCCTAACTATGGCTACACCTTC
j_call: TRBJ2-5; d_call: -; clone_size: -; v_call: TRBV6-1; cdr3_aa: CASSETRRGGIQETQYF; cdr3_nt: TGTGCCAGCAGTGAAACCCGGAGGGGCGGAATCCAAGAGACCCAGTACTTC
j_call: TRBJ1-2; d_call: TRBD1; clone_size: once; v_call: TRBV5-1; cdr3_aa: CASSSGQGGYGYTF; cdr3_nt: TGCGCCAGCAGCTCGGGACAGGGAGGCTATGGCTACACCTTC
j_call: TRBJ2-1; d_call: TRBD2; clone_size: few; v_call: TRBV29-1; cdr3_aa: CSVRPAGTSYNEQFF; cdr3_nt: TGCAGCGTGAGGCCAGCGGGAACCTCCTACAATGAGCAGTTCTTC
j_call: TRBJ1-4; d_call: TRBD1; clone_size: -; v_call: TRBV4-1; cdr3_aa: CASSTSGTGGEKLFF; cdr3_nt: TGCGCCAGCAGCACGTCCGGGACAGGGGGGGAAAAACTGTTTTTT
j_call: TRBJ1-1; d_call: TRBD1; clone_size: -; v_call: TRBV30; cdr3_aa: CAWTRQGDAEAFF; cdr3_nt: TGTGCCTGGACGAGACAGGGTGACGCTGAAGCTTTCTTT
j_call: TRBJ2-5; d_call: -; clone_size: -; v_call: TRBV7-6; cdr3_aa: CASGDGGAFAETQYF; cdr3_nt: TGTGCCAGCGGGGATGGGGGGGCGTTTGCTGAGACCCAGTACTTC
j_call: TRBJ1-2; d_call: TRBD1; clone_size: -; v_call: TRBV7-2; cdr3_aa: CASSSDRAGPGYTF; cdr3_nt: TGTGCCAGCAGCTCGGACAGGGCAGGTCCAGGCTACACCTTC
j_call: TRBJ2-7; d_call: -; clone_size: -; v_call: TRBV19; cdr3_aa: CASSIGGVDYEQYF; cdr3_nt: TGTGCCAGTAGTATCGGGGGAGTTGACTACGAGCAGTACTTC
j_call: TRBJ2-2; d_call: -; clone_size: -; v_call: TRBV7-9; cdr3_aa: CASSRSGPNTGELFF; cdr3_nt: TGTGCCAGCAGCAGAAGCGGGCCGAACACCGGGGAGCTGTTTTTT
j_call: TRBJ2-7; d_call: TRBD1; clone_size: -; v_call: TRBV7-2; cdr3_aa: CASSTGQEIYEQYF; cdr3_nt: TGTGCCAGCAGCACCGGACAGGAGATCTACGAGCAGTACTTC
j_call: TRBJ1-4; d_call: TRBD1; clone_size: -; v_call: TRBV6-5; cdr3_aa: CASSYSGQWSEKLFF; cdr3_nt: TGTGCCAGCAGTTACTCGGGACAGTGGAGTGAAAAACTGTTTTTT
j_call: TRBJ1-2; d_call: -; clone_size: -; v_call: TRBV9; cdr3_aa: CASSDDSSYGYTF; cdr3_nt: TGTGCCAGCAGCGACGACAGTTCCTATGGCTACACCTTC
j_call: TRBJ1-4; d_call: -; clone_size: -; v_call: TRBV12-3/TRBV12-4; cdr3_aa: CASSPPNEKLFF; cdr3_nt: TGTGCCAGCAGCCCCCCAAATGAAAAACTGTTTTTT
j_call: TRBJ2-7; d_call: TRBD1; clone_size: once; v_call: TRBV4-1; cdr3_aa: CASSQVGTGLPYEQYF; cdr3_nt: TGCGCCAGCAGCCAAGTCGGGACAGGTCTCCCCTACGAGCAGTACTTC
j_call: TRBJ2-2; d_call: TRBD2; clone_size: -; v_call: TRBV16; cdr3_aa: CASSPSPSGGSTGELFF; cdr3_nt: TGTGCCAGCAGCCCGTCTCCTAGCGGGGGGAGCACCGGGGAGCTGTTTTTT
j_call: TRBJ2-6; d_call: TRBD1; clone_size: -; v_call: TRBV7-3; cdr3_aa: CASRATGGLFSGANVLTF; cdr3_nt: TGTGCCAGCAGGGCGACAGGGGGCCTCTTCTCTGGGGCCAACGTCCTGACTTTC
j_call: TRBJ2-7; d_call: -; clone_size: -; v_call: TRBV6-1; cdr3_aa: CASSEAGSAAYEQYF; cdr3_nt: TGTGCCAGCAGTGAAGCGGGTAGCGCAGCCTACGAGCAGTACTTC
j_call: TRBJ1-6; d_call: -; clone_size: once; v_call: TRBV27; cdr3_aa: CASSSQRTATNSPLHF; cdr3_nt: TGTGCCAGCAGTTCGCAAAGGACAGCCACCAATTCACCCCTCCACTTT
j_call: TRBJ1-3; d_call: -; clone_size: -; v_call: TRBV7-9; cdr3_aa: CASSLSPPGSSGNTIYF; cdr3_nt: TGTGCCAGCAGCTTAAGTCCCCCCGGTAGCTCTGGAAACACCATATATTTT
j_call: TRBJ2-1; d_call: TRBD1; clone_size: once; v_call: TRBV7-2; cdr3_aa: CASSPTGGAYNEQFF; cdr3_nt: TGTGCCAGCAGCCCAACAGGGGGTGCCTACAATGAGCAGTTCTTC
j_call: TRBJ2-7; d_call: -; clone_size: -; v_call: TRBV6-5; cdr3_aa: CASSYGASSYEQYF; cdr3_nt: TGTGCCAGCAGTTACGGGGCGAGCTCCTACGAGCAGTACTTC
j_call: TRBJ2-7; d_call: -; clone_size: -; v_call: TRBV18; cdr3_aa: CASSPVTSSYEQYF; cdr3_nt: TGTGCCAGCTCACCCGTGACAAGCTCCTACGAGCAGTACTTC
j_call: TRBJ2-5; d_call: -; clone_size: -; v_call: TRBV2; cdr3_aa: CASSDGAWRGQETQYF; cdr3_nt: TGTGCCAGCAGTGACGGGGCCTGGAGGGGCCAAGAGACCCAGTACTTC
j_call: TRBJ2-4; d_call: -; clone_size: once; v_call: TRBV15; cdr3_aa: CATSRDALGEIQYF; cdr3_nt: TGTGCCACCAGCAGAGATGCTCTCGGGGAGATTCAGTACTTC
j_call: TRBJ2-4; d_call: -; clone_size: -; v_call: TRBV5-1; cdr3_aa: CASSLGGNKNIQYF; cdr3_nt: TGCGCCAGCAGTTTAGGGGGAAACAAAAACATTCAGTACTTC
j_call: TRBJ2-7; d_call: TRBD2; clone_size: -; v_call: TRBV29-1; cdr3_aa: CSVLLAGSYEQYF; cdr3_nt: TGCAGCGTTCTACTAGCGGGGTCGTACGAGCAGTACTTC
j_call: TRBJ1-2; d_call: -; clone_size: -; v_call: TRBV15; cdr3_aa: CATSRLGMGGANYGYTF; cdr3_nt: TGTGCCACCAGCAGACTAGGTATGGGTGGAGCTAACTATGGCTACACCTTC